This passage covers 30 T cell receptor beta chains from one sample sequenced in a study of Ad26.COV2.S vaccination and SARS-CoV-2 variants (dated by TCRdb to the early 2020s). Read against the paper, the sample's treatment or condition label means: approximately 18 received Ad26.COV2.S at low or high dose, single or two shots; roughly 5 received placebo; per-sample allocation not given. Repertoires of vaccine and placebo recipients were sequenced from samples taken on day 63 after the first injection. The library was produced with the immunoSEQ multiplex PCR assay. This is the immuneACCESS table as TCRdb keeps it, with only in-frame sequences that have V and J called. A part of the clones is gone; compared with another copy, unresolved V genes explain less than half, and the rest is unexplained. The sample has roughly 420,000 clones on record, approximately 88% of them singletons. The top ten clones comprise approximately 4% of the sample.

The sample here was peripheral blood, taken in a trial of Ad26.COV2.S vaccine versus placebo. The receptors shown here come from a person between 18 and 65 years old who received the Ad26.COV2.S COVID-19 vaccine or a placebo.

This clone was picked up one time. This chain links TRBV5-6 with TRBJ2-5; the D call may be TRBD1 or TRBD2 (5 bases each). The CDR3 runs 15 residues. CDR1 SGHDT and CDR2 YYEEEE come from the germline V gene. The V and J ends lost 4 bases and 4 bases respectively, with 17 bases between them. CDR3 amino acids: CASSPKRGVGETQYF. CDR3 coding DNA: TGTGCCAGCAGCCCCAAGAGAGGGGTGGGAGAGACCCAGTACTTC.

This chain links TRBV6-2 or TRBV6-3 with TRBJ2-5; TRBD1 matches at 8 bases. Trimming at V came to 0 bases and at J to 3 bases, leaving 3 bases not matched to a gene. From germline, CDR1 is MNHEY and CDR2 SVGEGT. The CDR3 sequence is 15 residues long. The CDR3 DNA sequence: TGTGCCAGCAGTTACTCGCGACAGGGGAAAGAGACCCAGTACTTC. Protein: CASSYSRQGKETQYF.

This rearrangement joins TRBV7-2 to TRBJ2-1, with D unclear. Germline CDR1 and CDR2: SGHTA and FQGNSA. The CDR3 loop spans 13 amino acids. Trimming removed 4 bases from V and 5 bases from J, with 9 bases in between. The CDR3 protein is CASSSNRDNEQFF. CDR3 DNA: TGTGCCAGCAGCTCAAATAGAGACAATGAGCAGTTCTTC.

The CDR3 DNA sequence: TGCGCCAGCAGCCACCCAATAAGAGGAAAGGGCGACGAGCAGTACTTC. It yields the protein CASSHPIRGKGDEQYF. The chain employs TRBV4-1 and TRBJ2-7, with unresolved D. The germline V gene encodes CDR1 MGHRA and CDR2 YSYEKL. The CDR3 extends over 16 amino acids. V lost 3 bases and J 5 bases, leaving 20 bases between the germline ends.

The table lists this clone with a count of one. V gene TRBV19 combines with J gene TRBJ2-7; D might be TRBD1 (5 bases). V lost 6 bases to trimming and J lost 1 base, with 7 bases between them. The CDR3 is 12 amino acids. From germline, CDR1 is LNHDA and CDR2 SQIVND (reference sequence). For the CDR3, the DNA is TGTGCCAGTAGCGACAGTTCCTACGAGCAGTACTTC. Translated: CASSDSSYEQYF. Supplemented by reference TRBV19 and TRBJ2-7, the full variable domain reads DGGITQSPKYLFRKEGQNVTLSCEQNLNHDAMYWYRQDPGQGLRLIYYSQIVNDFQKGDIAEGYSVSREKKESFPLTVTSAQKNPTAFYLCASSDSSYEQYFGPGTRLTVT.

This sequence joins TRBV11-1 and TRBJ2-7; the match to TRBD1 covers 10 bases. Germline CDR1 and CDR2: SGHAT and FQDESV (reference sequence). The CDR3 loop spans 15 amino acids. The V segment lost 4 bases and the J segment 1 base; nucleotides outside the gene matches: 4. This CDR3 is CASSSGQGGSYEQYF. DNA of the CDR3: TGTGCCAGCAGCTCCGGACAGGGGGGATCCTACGAGCAGTACTTC.

The chain uses TRBV4-1 and TRBJ1-4; weak D call: TRBD1 (5 bases). The germline V and J ends were trimmed by 8 bases and 8 bases, with 18 bases remaining between them. The germline CDR1 and CDR2 sequences are MGHRA and YSYEKL. CDR3 length: 14 amino acids. The CDR3 bases are TGCGCCAGCCGGCCTCTAGGGGTAATCGAAAAACTGTTTTTT. This translates into CASRPLGVIEKLFF.

The gene calls are TRBV7-2 and TRBJ2-1, with TRBD2 identical over 8 bases. With V trimmed by 1 base and J by 1 base, 6 bases remained unmatched. The CDR3 is made up of 17 amino acids. Germline V gene data show CDR1 as SGHTA and CDR2 as FQGNSA. The CDR3 DNA follows: TGTGCCAGCAGCTTAGAGGGGACTAGTGGTTCCTACAATGAGCAGTTCTTC. Protein: CASSLEGTSGSYNEQFF.

The chain carries TRBV12-3 or TRBV12-4 and TRBJ1-1; D may be TRBD1 (5 bases). This CDR3 is 12 amino acids long. The ends were cut back, 8 bases at V and 4 bases at J, with 11 bases in the middle. DNA of the CDR3: TGTGCCAGCCGGGGGGTGGGCACTGAAGCTTTCTTT. It translates to CASRGVGTEAFF.

The chain recombines TRBV5-6 with TRBJ2-2, with D perhaps matching TRBD1 or TRBD2 (6 bases each). Looked up from germline, CDR1 is SGHDT and CDR2 is YYEEEE. V dropped 4 bases and J dropped 4 bases, with 17 bases sitting between them. The CDR3 is 16 amino acids. In nucleotides, the CDR3 is TGTGCCAGCAGCGTCTTAGGGGGGCGCGCCACCGGGGAGCTGTTTTTT. It yields the protein CASSVLGGRATGELFF.

The chain links TRBV5-1 to TRBJ2-5; the match to TRBD1 covers 8 bases. CDR1 SGHRS and CDR2 YFSETQ come from the germline V gene. J was trimmed by 3 bases and V by 4 bases; bases with no gene match: 11. The CDR3 is 16 residues long. The DNA for the CDR3 is TGCGCCAGCAGCCCGCGGAGGGTACAGGGGGAAGAGACCCAGTACTTC. Protein sequence: CASSPRRVQGEETQYF.

This rearrangement joins TRBV28 to TRBJ2-5, with unresolved D. This CDR3 spans 14 amino acids. In germline, CDR1 is MDHEN, CDR2 SYDVKM. V lost 2 bases and J lost 1, with 8 bases in between. CDR3 sequence: CASSLPQIQETQYF. The CDR3 region has the DNA TGTGCCAGCAGTTTACCGCAAATCCAAGAGACCCAGTACTTC.

CDR3 residues: CASSSERRTGQETQYF. CDR3 sequence (DNA): TGTGCCAGCAGTTCAGAAAGAAGGACAGGTCAAGAGACCCAGTACTTC. The chain couples TRBV28 to TRBJ2-5, with 7 bases that match TRBD1. CDR1 is MDHEN, CDR2 SYDVKM, per germline. CDR3 length: 16 residues. Trimming took 4 bases from V and 2 from J; bases not matched to a gene: 10.

The chain uses TRBV3-1 (or the pseudogene TRBV3-2) and TRBJ2-5, with 13 bases that match TRBD2. Germline values: CDR1 LGHDT, CDR2 YNNKEL (reference sequence). This CDR3 contains 20 residues. Trimming at V came to 1 base and at J to 4 bases, leaving 15 bases not matched to a gene. This chain's CDR3 is CASSQVFILAGGLKRETQYF. CDR3 DNA: TGTGCCAGCAGCCAAGTTTTTATACTAGCGGGGGGGCTAAAACGAGAGACCCAGTACTTC.

The chain has TRBV7-9 and TRBJ2-2; D could derive from TRBD1 or TRBD2 (6 bases each). The CDR3 extends over 16 amino acids. V lost 5 bases, J lost 6 bases, and 19 bases lay in between. CDR1 is SEHNR and CDR2 is FQNEAQ in the germline V gene (reference sequence). The CDR3 DNA follows: TGTGCCAGCAGCCCCCCCTATGGGGGGCAGGCCGGGGAGCTGTTTTTT. Translation gives CASSPPYGGQAGELFF.

This chain joins TRBV6-4 and TRBJ1-5; D is perhaps TRBD1 (5 bases). The CDR3 spans 13 residues. The germline CDR1 and CDR2 sequences are MRHNA and SNTAGT. V lost 3 bases and J lost 4, with 7 bases in between. The CDR3 loop reads CASSETVNQPQHF. The CDR3, as DNA: TGTGCCAGCAGTGAGACAGTTAATCAGCCCCAGCATTTT.

The V call is TRBV5-1, the J call TRBJ2-3; a weak D match, TRBD1 (5 bases). This CDR3 is built from 14 residues. The germline CDR1 and CDR2 sequences are SGHRS and YFSETQ. Trimming removed 0 bases at V and 4 bases at J, with 9 bases between. The CDR3 region is CASSLDRFSDTQYF. In DNA form, the CDR3 reads TGCGCCAGCAGCTTGGACAGGTTTTCAGATACGCAGTATTTT.

The table lists this clone with a count of one. In DNA form, the CDR3 reads TGTGCCAGCAGTCATAGACAGGCCAACTATGGCTACACCTTC. It is translated as CASSHRQANYGYTF. The chain employs TRBV5-8 and TRBJ1-2, with D perhaps matching TRBD1 (6 bases). V shed 5 bases and J shed 2 bases, with 13 bases lying between them. CDR1 is SGHTS, CDR2 YDEGEE, per germline. This CDR3 contains 14 residues. Together with reference TRBV5-8 and TRBJ1-2, the CDR3 gives the full variable domain: EAGVTQSPTHLIKTRGQQATLRCSPISGHTSVYWYQQALGLGLQFLLWYDEGEERNRGNFPPRFSGRQFPNYSSELNVNALELEDSALYLCASSHRQANYGYTFGSGTRLTVV.

The V gene is TRBV6-2 or TRBV6-3, the J gene TRBJ2-7; 10 nucleotides agree with TRBD1. The CDR3 spans 14 residues. Per germline, CDR1 MNHEY and CDR2 SVGEGT. J lost 5 bases, V lost 2 bases, and 3 bases had no gene match. The CDR3 region is CASSYQGTGDEQYF. In DNA, the CDR3 is TGTGCCAGCAGTTACCAAGGGACAGGGGACGAGCAGTACTTC.

V gene TRBV3-1 (or the pseudogene TRBV3-2) combines with J gene TRBJ2-1; D is uncertain. The CDR3 is 13 residues long. The ends were cut back, 2 bases at V and 4 bases at J, with 6 bases in the middle. Per the germline V gene, CDR1 is LGHDT and CDR2 is YNNKEL (reference sequence). The CDR3 spells CASSQTEYNEQFF. The CDR3, as DNA: TGTGCCAGCAGCCAAACAGAATACAATGAGCAGTTCTTC.

V usage is TRBV28 and J usage is TRBJ1-4; the D is unclear. Germline CDR1 and CDR2: MDHEN and SYDVKM. The CDR3 extends over 13 amino acids. V was pared by 5 bases and J by 5 bases, with 9 bases between. The CDR3 is CASSPGPNEKLFF. The CDR3 region has the DNA TGTGCCAGCAGTCCGGGCCCCAATGAAAAACTGTTTTTT.

The table lists this clone with many counts. Other DNA sequences in this specimen translate into the identical CDR3. V is TRBV5-1 and J is TRBJ2-7; 9 positions match TRBD1. The CDR3 length is 14 residues. CDR1 SGHRS and CDR2 YFSETQ come from the germline V gene. With V trimmed by 1 base and J by 5 bases, 4 bases remained unmatched. DNA for the CDR3: TGCGCCAGCAGCTTGCAGACAGGGGGGAACGAGCAGTACTTC. Its translation is CASSLQTGGNEQYF.

The chain joins TRBV5-5 to TRBJ2-7; the D gene could be TRBD1 or TRBD2 (5 bases each). V dropped 4 bases and J dropped 0 bases, with 17 bases sitting between them. This CDR3 contains 16 residues. Looked up from germline, CDR1 is SGHKS and CDR2 is YYEKEE (reference sequence). The DNA of the CDR3 is TGTGCCAGCAGCCCTCCCCCAGGGACCCTCTCCTACGAGCAGTACTTC. Residues: CASSPPPGTLSYEQYF.

The J gene is TRBJ2-3, the V gene TRBV6-4; D gene ambiguous. The CDR3 runs to 13 residues. CDR1 and CDR2 (germline): MRHNA, SNTAGT. V was clipped by 3 bases and J by 4 bases, with 8 bases between them. CDR3 nucleotide sequence: TGTGCCAGCAGTGAGACTGCGGCAGATACGCAGTATTTT. Protein sequence: CASSETAADTQYF.

V is TRBV4-1 and J is TRBJ1-5, with D perhaps matching TRBD1 (5 bases). The V end was cut by 3 bases, the J end by 2 bases, with 14 bases between. This CDR3 has 16 amino acids. Germline V lookup: CDR1 MGHRA, CDR2 YSYEKL. The CDR3 DNA follows: TGCGCCAGCAGCCAGGTGGGGGGGATGGGCAATCAGCCCCAGCATTTT. Translating gives CASSQVGGMGNQPQHF.

This clone showed up just once. V usage is TRBV19 and J usage is TRBJ2-7; D is unclear. The CDR3 is made up of 13 amino acids. Germline V gene lookup returns CDR1 LNHDA and CDR2 SQIVND (reference sequence). Trimming took off 0 bases at V and 0 bases at J, with 3 bases between the two ends. The CDR3 protein is CASSIESSYEQYF. Written as DNA, the CDR3 is TGTGCCAGTAGTATAGAGAGCTCCTACGAGCAGTACTTC. Filled out from reference TRBV19 and TRBJ2-7, the complete variable domain reads DGGITQSPKYLFRKEGQNVTLSCEQNLNHDAMYWYRQDPGQGLRLIYYSQIVNDFQKGDIAEGYSVSREKKESFPLTVTSAQKNPTAFYLCASSIESSYEQYFGPGTRLTVT.

The rearrangement uses TRBV5-4 and TRBJ1-1, with D hard to call. This CDR3 has 13 amino acids. Trimming took 0 bases from V and 2 from J, leaving 5 bases between them. CDR1 is SGHNT and CDR2 is YYREEE in the germline V gene (reference sequence). CDR3 in DNA: TGTGCCAGCAGCTTGGGGATAAACACTGAAGCTTTCTTT. This gives the protein CASSLGINTEAFF.

The rearrangement links TRBV6-4 to TRBJ2-1, with TRBD2 as a possible D gene (6 bases). Germline CDR1 is MRHNA and CDR2 is SNTAGT. Trimming pared 4 bases from V and 9 bases from J, leaving 7 bases between. This CDR3 spans 11 amino acids. For the CDR3, the DNA is TGTGCCAGCAGTGTCGGGGGTGAGCAGTTCTTC. Amino acids: CASSVGGEQFF.

This clone turned up a few times. The chain's CDR3 is CASSLSRGQGFDGYTF. CDR3 in DNA: TGTGCCAGCAGTTTATCGAGAGGACAGGGGTTTGATGGCTACACCTTC. The chain recombines TRBV27 with TRBJ1-2; 9 nucleotides match TRBD1. CDR3 length: 16 amino acids. Germline-derived CDR1 and CDR2 are MNHEY and SMNVEV (reference sequence). J gave up 6 bases and V 0 bases, and 8 bases lay outside the gene matches.

This clone was recorded a few times. The chain combines TRBV19 with TRBJ1-1, with D uncertain. Between the trimmed V and J ends, which lost 2 bases and 3 bases, there was a span of 10 bases. Germline V gene data show CDR1 as LNHDA and CDR2 as SQIVND (reference sequence). The CDR3 covers 14 residues. The CDR3 region is CASSIRSIYTEAFF. The CDR3 DNA reads as TGTGCCAGTAGTATAAGATCGATCTACACTGAAGCTTTCTTT. The variable domain in full, with the rest retrieved from reference TRBV19 and TRBJ1-1, is DGGITQSPKYLFRKEGQNVTLSCEQNLNHDAMYWYRQDPGQGLRLIYYSQIVNDFQKGDIAEGYSVSREKKESFPLTVTSAQKNPTAFYLCASSIRSIYTEAFFGQGTRLTVV.